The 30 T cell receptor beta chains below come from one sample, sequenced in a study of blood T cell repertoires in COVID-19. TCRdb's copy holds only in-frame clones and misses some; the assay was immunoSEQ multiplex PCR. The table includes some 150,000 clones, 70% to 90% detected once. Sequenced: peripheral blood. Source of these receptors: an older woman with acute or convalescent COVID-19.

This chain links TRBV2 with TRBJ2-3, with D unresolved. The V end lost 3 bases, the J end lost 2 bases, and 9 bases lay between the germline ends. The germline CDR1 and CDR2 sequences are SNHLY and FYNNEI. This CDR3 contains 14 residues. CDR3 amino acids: CASSDRQATDTQYF. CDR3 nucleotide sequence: TGTGCCAGCAGTGACAGGCAGGCCACAGATACGCAGTATTTT.

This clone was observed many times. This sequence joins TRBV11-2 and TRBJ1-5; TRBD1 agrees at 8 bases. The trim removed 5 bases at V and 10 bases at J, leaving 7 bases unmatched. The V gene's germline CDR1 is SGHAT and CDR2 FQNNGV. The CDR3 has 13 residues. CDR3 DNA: TGTGCCAGCAGCCCCGGACAGGGTCGACCCCAGCATTTT. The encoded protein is CASSPGQGRPQHF.

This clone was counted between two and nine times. The CDR3 region has the DNA TGCGCCAGCAGTGAGGGGACAGGGTTGGGCTACACCTTC. This translates into CASSEGTGLGYTF. The chain uses TRBV10-1 and TRBJ1-2; TRBD1 matches at 9 bases. V lost 2 bases to trimming and J lost 8 bases; unmatched junction nucleotides: 3. Germline-derived CDR1 and CDR2 are WNHNN and SYGVQD (reference sequence). The CDR3 spans 13 residues.

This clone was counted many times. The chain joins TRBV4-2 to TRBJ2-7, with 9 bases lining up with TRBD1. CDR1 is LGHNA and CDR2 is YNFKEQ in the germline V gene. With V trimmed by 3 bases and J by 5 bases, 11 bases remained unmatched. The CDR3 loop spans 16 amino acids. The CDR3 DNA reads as TGTGCCAGCAGCCACGCACCGGGACAGGGTTACGACGAGCAGTACTTC. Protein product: CASSHAPGQGYDEQYF.

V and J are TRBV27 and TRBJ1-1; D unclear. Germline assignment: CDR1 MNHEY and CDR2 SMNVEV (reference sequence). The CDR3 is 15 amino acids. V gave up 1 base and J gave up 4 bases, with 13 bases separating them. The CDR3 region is CASSLLRGFSTEAFF. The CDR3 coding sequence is TGTGCCAGCAGTTTATTAAGAGGATTCAGCACTGAAGCTTTCTTT.

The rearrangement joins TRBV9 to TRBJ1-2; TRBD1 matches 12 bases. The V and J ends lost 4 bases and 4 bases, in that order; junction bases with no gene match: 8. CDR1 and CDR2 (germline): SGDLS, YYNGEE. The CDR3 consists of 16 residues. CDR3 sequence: CASSRGDRGQGYGYTF. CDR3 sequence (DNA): TGTGCCAGCAGCCGGGGGGACAGGGGGCAGGGCTATGGCTACACCTTC.

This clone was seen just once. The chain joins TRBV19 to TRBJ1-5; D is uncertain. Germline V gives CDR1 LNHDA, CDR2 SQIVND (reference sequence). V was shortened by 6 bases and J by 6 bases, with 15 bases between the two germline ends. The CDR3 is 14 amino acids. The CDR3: CASRIRGIGQPQHF. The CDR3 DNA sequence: TGTGCCAGTAGAATCCGGGGAATAGGTCAGCCCCAGCATTTT.

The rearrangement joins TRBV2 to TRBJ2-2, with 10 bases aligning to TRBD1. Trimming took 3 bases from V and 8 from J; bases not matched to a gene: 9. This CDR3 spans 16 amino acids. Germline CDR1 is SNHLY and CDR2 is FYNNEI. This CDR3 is CASSERARQGAGELFF. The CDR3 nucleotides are TGTGCCAGCAGTGAGCGGGCTCGACAGGGGGCTGGGGAGCTGTTTTTT.

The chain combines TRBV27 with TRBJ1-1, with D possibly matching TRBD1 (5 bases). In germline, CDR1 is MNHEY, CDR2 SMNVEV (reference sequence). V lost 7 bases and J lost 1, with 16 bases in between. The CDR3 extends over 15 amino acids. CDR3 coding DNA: TGTGCCAGCATCCCCTTGGGGCAGGCGAACACTGAAGCTTTCTTT. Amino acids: CASIPLGQANTEAFF.

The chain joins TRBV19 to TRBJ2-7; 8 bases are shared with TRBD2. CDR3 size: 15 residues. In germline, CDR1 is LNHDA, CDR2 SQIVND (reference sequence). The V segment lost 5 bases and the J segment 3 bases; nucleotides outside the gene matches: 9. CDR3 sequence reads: CASSVTSDLNYEQYF. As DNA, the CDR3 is TGTGCCAGTAGTGTGACTAGCGACCTTAACTACGAGCAGTACTTC.

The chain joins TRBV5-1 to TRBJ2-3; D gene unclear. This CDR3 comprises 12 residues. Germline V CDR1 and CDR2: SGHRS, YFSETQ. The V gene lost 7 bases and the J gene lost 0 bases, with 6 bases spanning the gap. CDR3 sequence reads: CASFFSTDTQYF. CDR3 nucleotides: TGCGCCAGCTTCTTCAGCACAGATACGCAGTATTTT. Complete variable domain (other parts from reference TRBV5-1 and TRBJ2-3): KAGVTQTPRYLIKTRGQQVTLSCSPISGHRSVSWYQQTPGQGLQFLFEYFSETQRNKGNFPGRFSGRQFSNSRSEMNVSTLELGDSALYLCASFFSTDTQYFGPGTRLTVL.

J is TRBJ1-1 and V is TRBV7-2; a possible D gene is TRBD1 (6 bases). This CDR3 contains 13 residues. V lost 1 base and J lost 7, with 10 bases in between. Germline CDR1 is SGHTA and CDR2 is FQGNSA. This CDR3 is CASSLVRGNEAFF. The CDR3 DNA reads TGTGCCAGCAGCTTAGTCAGGGGAAATGAAGCTTTCTTT.

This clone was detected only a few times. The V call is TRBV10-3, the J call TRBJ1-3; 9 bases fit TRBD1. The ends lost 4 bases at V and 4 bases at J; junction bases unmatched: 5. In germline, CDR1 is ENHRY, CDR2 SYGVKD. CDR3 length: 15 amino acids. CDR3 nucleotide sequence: TGTGCCATCAGTGGTCCCGGGACAGGGGGAAACACCATATATTTT. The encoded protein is CAISGPGTGGNTIYF.

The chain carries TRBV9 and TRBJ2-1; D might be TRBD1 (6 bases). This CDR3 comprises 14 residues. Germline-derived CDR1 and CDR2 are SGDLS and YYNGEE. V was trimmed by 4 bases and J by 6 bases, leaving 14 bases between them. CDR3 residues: CASSPPTGSNEQFF. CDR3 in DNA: TGTGCCAGCAGCCCCCCAACAGGGTCCAATGAGCAGTTCTTC.

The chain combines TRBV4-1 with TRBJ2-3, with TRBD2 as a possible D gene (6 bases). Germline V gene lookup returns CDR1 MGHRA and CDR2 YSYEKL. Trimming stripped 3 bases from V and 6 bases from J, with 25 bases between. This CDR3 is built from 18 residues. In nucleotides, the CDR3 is TGCGCCAGCAGCCATGGAGGGGACCGGGCCGACGGCCGGGATACGCAGTATTTT. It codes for CASSHGGDRADGRDTQYF.

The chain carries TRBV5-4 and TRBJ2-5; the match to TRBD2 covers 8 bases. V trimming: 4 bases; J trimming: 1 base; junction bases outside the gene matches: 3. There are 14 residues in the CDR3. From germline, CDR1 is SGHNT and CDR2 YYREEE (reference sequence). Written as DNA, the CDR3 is TGTGCCAGCAGCCAAGGGACTAGCCAAGAGACCCAGTACTTC. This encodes CASSQGTSQETQYF.

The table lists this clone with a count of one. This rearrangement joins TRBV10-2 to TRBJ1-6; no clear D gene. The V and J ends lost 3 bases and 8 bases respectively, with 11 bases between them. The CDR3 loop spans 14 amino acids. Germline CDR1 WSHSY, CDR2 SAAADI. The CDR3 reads CASSETAFDSPLHF. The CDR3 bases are TGCGCCAGCAGTGAAACTGCCTTCGATTCACCCCTCCACTTT.

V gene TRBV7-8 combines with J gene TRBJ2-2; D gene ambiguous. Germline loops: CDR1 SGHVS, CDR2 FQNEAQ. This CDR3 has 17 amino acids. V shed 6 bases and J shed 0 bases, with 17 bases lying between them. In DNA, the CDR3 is TGTGCCAGCAGTTTCATCCAACGGGTAGCGAACACCGGGGAGCTGTTTTTT. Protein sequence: CASSFIQRVANTGELFF.

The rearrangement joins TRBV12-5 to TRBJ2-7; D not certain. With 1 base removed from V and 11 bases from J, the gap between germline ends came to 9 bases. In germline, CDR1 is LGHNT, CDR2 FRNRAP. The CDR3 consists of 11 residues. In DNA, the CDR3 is TGTGCTAGTGGTTTGGGCCCGGTGGAGTACTTC. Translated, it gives CASGLGPVEYF.

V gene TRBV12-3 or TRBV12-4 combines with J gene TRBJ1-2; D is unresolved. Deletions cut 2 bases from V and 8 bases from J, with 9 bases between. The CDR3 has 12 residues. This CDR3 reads CASSLNQKGYTF. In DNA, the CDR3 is TGTGCCAGCAGTTTAAATCAGAAAGGCTACACCTTC.

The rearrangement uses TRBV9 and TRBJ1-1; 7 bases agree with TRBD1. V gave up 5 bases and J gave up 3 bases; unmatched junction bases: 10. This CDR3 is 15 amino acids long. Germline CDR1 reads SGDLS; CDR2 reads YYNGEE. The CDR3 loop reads CASSDVGGADTEAFF. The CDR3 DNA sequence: TGTGCCAGCAGTGATGTAGGGGGCGCGGACACTGAAGCTTTCTTT. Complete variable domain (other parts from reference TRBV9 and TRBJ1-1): DSGVTQTPKHLITATGQRVTLRCSPRSGDLSVYWYQQSLDQGLQFLIQYYNGEERAKGNILERFSAQQFPDLHSELNLSSLELGDSALYFCASSDVGGADTEAFFGQGTRLTVV.

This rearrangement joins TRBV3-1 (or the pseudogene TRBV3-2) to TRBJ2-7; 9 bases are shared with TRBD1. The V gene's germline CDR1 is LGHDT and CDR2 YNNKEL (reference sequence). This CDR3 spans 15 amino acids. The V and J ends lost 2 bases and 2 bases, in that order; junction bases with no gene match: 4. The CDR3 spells CASSQLQGAAYEQYF. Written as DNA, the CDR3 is TGTGCCAGCAGCCAACTACAGGGGGCCGCCTACGAGCAGTACTTC.

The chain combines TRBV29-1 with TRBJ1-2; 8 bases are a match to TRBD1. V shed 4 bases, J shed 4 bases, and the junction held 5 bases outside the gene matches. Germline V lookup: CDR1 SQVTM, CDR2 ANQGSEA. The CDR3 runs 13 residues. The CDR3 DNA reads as TGCAGCGTTGCCGACAGGGGAGGCTATGGCTACACCTTC. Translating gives CSVADRGGYGYTF.

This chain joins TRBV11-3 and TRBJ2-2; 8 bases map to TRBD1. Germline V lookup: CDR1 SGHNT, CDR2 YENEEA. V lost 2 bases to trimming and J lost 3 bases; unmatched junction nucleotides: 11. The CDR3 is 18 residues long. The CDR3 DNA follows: TGTGCCAGCAGCTTAAACACAGGGGGGACTCAGGACACCGGGGAGCTGTTTTTT. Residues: CASSLNTGGTQDTGELFF.

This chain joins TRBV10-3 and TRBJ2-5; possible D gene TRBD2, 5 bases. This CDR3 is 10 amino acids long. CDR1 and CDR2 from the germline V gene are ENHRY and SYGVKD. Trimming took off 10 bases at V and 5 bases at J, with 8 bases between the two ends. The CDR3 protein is CATRGETQYF. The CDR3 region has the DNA TGTGCCACTCGAGGGGAGACCCAGTACTTC.

Here the CDR3 DNA reads TGTGCCAGCAGCTTAGCATTGGGAGGGGTGAACACTGAAGCTTTCTTT. Amino acid sequence: CASSLALGGVNTEAFF. This chain links TRBV7-2 with TRBJ1-1; D is possibly TRBD1 (5 bases). The CDR3 is made up of 16 amino acids. Between the trimmed V and J ends, which lost 0 bases and 0 bases, there was a span of 11 bases. Looked up from germline, CDR1 is SGHTA and CDR2 is FQGNSA.

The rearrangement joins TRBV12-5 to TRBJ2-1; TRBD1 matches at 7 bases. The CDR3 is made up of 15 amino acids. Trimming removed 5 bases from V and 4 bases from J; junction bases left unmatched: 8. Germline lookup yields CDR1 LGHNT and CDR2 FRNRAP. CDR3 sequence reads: CASGRGQIFYNEQFF. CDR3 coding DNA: TGTGCTAGTGGTCGGGGACAGATATTTTACAATGAGCAGTTCTTC.

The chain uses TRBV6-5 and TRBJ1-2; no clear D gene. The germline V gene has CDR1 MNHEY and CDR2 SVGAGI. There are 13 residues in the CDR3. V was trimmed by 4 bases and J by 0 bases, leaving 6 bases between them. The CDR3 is CASSFSTNYGYTF. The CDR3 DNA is TGTGCCAGCAGTTTCTCTACTAACTATGGCTACACCTTC.

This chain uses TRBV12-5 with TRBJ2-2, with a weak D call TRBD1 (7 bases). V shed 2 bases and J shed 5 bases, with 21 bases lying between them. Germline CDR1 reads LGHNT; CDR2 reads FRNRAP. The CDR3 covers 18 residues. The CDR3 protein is CASGLPGHQSGGTGELFF. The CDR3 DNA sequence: TGTGCTAGTGGTTTGCCGGGACACCAGTCAGGGGGGACCGGGGAGCTGTTTTTT. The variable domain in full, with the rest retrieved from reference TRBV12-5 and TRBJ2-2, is DARVTQTPRHKVTEMGQEVTMRCQPILGHNTVFWYRQTMMQGLELLAYFRNRAPLDDSGMPKDRFSAEMPDATLATLKIQPSEPRDSAVYFCASGLPGHQSGGTGELFFGEGSRLTVL.

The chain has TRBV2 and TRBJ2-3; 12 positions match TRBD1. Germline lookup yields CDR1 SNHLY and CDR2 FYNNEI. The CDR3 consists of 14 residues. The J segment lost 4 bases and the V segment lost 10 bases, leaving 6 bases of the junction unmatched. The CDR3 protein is CANQRDRGPDTQYF. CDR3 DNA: TGTGCCAACCAACGGGACAGGGGGCCAGATACGCAGTATTTT.